This is a list of T cell receptor beta chains from one sample in a study of siplizumab effects on memory and regulatory T cells. TCRdb's copy holds only in-frame clones and misses some; the assay was immunoSEQ multiplex PCR. The table includes roughly 100,000 clones, over 90% detected once. The specimen was Tregs sorted from blood. Source of these receptors: a human donor in good health. CDR3s include the opening cysteine and the closing phenylalanine or tryptophan. A D gene is named only where the DNA matches it firmly.

. | TRBV11-3 | CASSLQDSMNTEAFF
. | TRBV5-6 | CASSLDGALHYEQYF
. | TRBV7-2 | CASSLTTKGETQYF
. | TRBV4-1 | CASSQTPTDTQYF
TRBD1 | TRBV4-3 | CASSQDGRGRTEAFF
. | TRBV27 | CASSLMSGGTPGANVLTF
. | TRBV9 | CASSVGISGTEAFF
. | TRBV5-1 | CASRRRGYDTQYF
. | TRBV27 | CASSLFGTLMSTGELFF
. | TRBV4-2 | CASSQDLADNYGYTF
. | TRBV7-8 | CASSFSANIYGYTF
. | TRBV9 | CASSVGGESISPLHF
TRBD1 | TRBV7-8 | CASSSLRGRREDQPQHF
. | TRBV19 | CASSLLGNTEAFF
TRBD1 | TRBV5-4 | CASSGGDRGYGYTF
TRBD1 | TRBV19 | CASSKTGASNQPQHF
. | TRBV5-1 | CASRLQLRTDTQYF
. | TRBV5-1 | CASSLGGSSYNSPLHF
TRBD1 | TRBV29-1 | CSVAGQGNTGELFF
. | TRBV4-1 | CASSQERTAKAYEQYF
TRBD1 | TRBV7-2 | CASRSGQTMNTEAFF
TRBD2 | TRBV18 | CASSTTSGGIGEQFF
TRBD2 | TRBV15 | CATSRATSGSTDTQYF
. | TRBV28 | CASSSPATNEKLFF
TRBD1 | TRBV7-9 | CASSRYSDRGLEKLFF
TRBD1 | TRBV4-1 | CASSQRQGATFSTEAFF
. | TRBV27 | CASSLKGSNYGYTF
. | TRBV4-1 | CASSQGYGPGELFF
. | TRBV4-1 | CASSQTNNYGYTF
TRBD2 | TRBV6-6 | CASVASGLSTQYF
. | TRBV10-3 | CAITKDRAYGYTF
. | TRBV6-1 | CASRTGPTYGYTF
. | TRBV7-9 | CASSLVFLDSRSYEQYF
TRBD2 | TRBV27 | CASRLAGVTDTQYF
. | TRBV27 | CASAWGGYSQPQHF
. | TRBV5-1 | CASSERGRPYEQYF
. | TRBV18 | CASSLTGLNGYTF
TRBD1 | TRBV6-5 | CASSFGRTGTEAFF
TRBD2 | TRBV4-2 | CASSQVGGPTGELFF
. | TRBV5-6 | CASSLTGIWDTDTQYF
TRBD2 | TRBV6-5 | CASSRNGGDQETQYF
. | TRBV15 | CATSRDTPGNEQFF
. | TRBV4-2 | CASSQSGLESYEQYF
. | TRBV11-2 | CASSLLQGRMETQYF
. | TRBV27 | CASRTTHGELFF
. | TRBV5-1 | CASSLQAGVNTGELFF
TRBD1 | TRBV29-1 | CSVEKQGSEAFF
. | TRBV28 | CASSLAAGNTIYF
TRBD2 | TRBV9 | CASSVSGSEAEQFF
. | TRBV5-5 | CASSLGAWVPEAFF
TRBD2 | TRBV11-2 | CASSGLAGIYEQYF
TRBD1 | TRBV5-4 | CASSLNRGLYEQYF
. | TRBV10-2 | CASSELNRVSPNEKLFF
TRBD1 | TRBV10-3 | CAISGDRDTEAFF
. | TRBV21-1 | CANRGEQYF